Listed below are T cell receptor beta chains from one sample, sequenced in a study of shared clonotypes between healthy human individuals. Only in-frame clones appear in the TCRdb table, and some are missing; sequencing was by immunoSEQ multiplex PCR. This sample has some 2.1 million clones, with just under 95% found just once. Sequenced: naive CD8+ T cells from PBMCs. The receptors here all came from a man between 18 and 35 years old in good health. Some clones in this sample may be carry-over from other donors' samples. CDR3s include the opening cysteine and the closing phenylalanine or tryptophan. Each record gives: D gene, clone size, V gene, J gene, CDR3 DNA, CDR3 protein. A D gene is named only where the DNA matches it firmly. Not every row has a clone size; where given, it reads once, few, many or a size class.

.	.	TRBV7-6	TRBJ2-7	TGTGCCAGCAGCTTATCTAGATCCTACGAGCAGTACTTC	CASSLSRSYEQYF
TRBD2	.	TRBV2	TRBJ2-2	TGTGCCAGCACCGGACTAGCGGGAGAAGTCGGGGAGCTGTTTTTT	CASTGLAGEVGELFF
.	once	TRBV9	TRBJ2-1	TGTGCCAGCAGCGGGGAGCGAAGGGAGCAGTTCTTC	CASSGERREQFF
.	.	TRBV27	TRBJ2-5	TGTGCCACCCATGCGGGGTGGGGGAAGACCCAGTACTTC	CATHAGWGKTQYF
TRBD2	.	TRBV5-1	TRBJ2-1	TGCGCCAGCACCCCTACGGGAGGAATGTACAATGAGCAGTTCTTC	CASTPTGGMYNEQFF
TRBD1	.	TRBV9	TRBJ2-1	TGTGCCAGCAGCGTAGAGGCGAGGGGGCTGTACAATGAGCAGTTCTTC	CASSVEARGLYNEQFF
.	.	TRBV2	TRBJ1-5	TGTGCCAGCACGCGGCAGGATAGCAATCAGCCCCAGCATTTT	CASTRQDSNQPQHF
.	.	TRBV6-1	TRBJ1-5	TGTGCCAGCAGTGAAGGGATAGGGGCCAATCAGCCCCAGCATTTT	CASSEGIGANQPQHF
.	.	TRBV7-9	TRBJ2-7	TGTGCCAGCAGCCCTGGGGACGGCGAGTACGAGCAGTACTTC	CASSPGDGEYEQYF
TRBD1	once	TRBV19	TRBJ2-2	TGTGCCAGTAGTATAGTGAGGACAGGGTGGAACACCGGGGAGCTGTTTTTT	CASSIVRTGWNTGELFF
.	.	TRBV30	TRBJ1-3	TGTGCCGCCACACCTCCCGGTAGGGGAAACACCATATATTTT	CAATPPGRGNTIYF
TRBD1	once	TRBV10-3	TRBJ2-2	TGTGCCATCAGCCAGGGGGCAGGCACCGGGGAGCTGTTTTTT	CAISQGAGTGELFF
TRBD2	.	TRBV10-3	TRBJ2-7	TGTGCCATCAGTGAGATTAGCGGGAGGTCGCTGGGAGAGCAGTACTTC	CAISEISGRSLGEQYF
.	.	TRBV27	TRBJ1-1	TGTGCCAGCAGGACACGGGACGGTGAAGCTTTCTTT	CASRTRDGEAFF
TRBD2	.	TRBV10-3	TRBJ2-1	TGTGCCATCAGTGAGTCGATCGGAAGCGGGAGTACTAATGAGCAGTTCTTC	CAISESIGSGSTNEQFF
TRBD2	once	TRBV7-3	TRBJ2-1	TGTGCCAGCAGCTCGACTAGCGGGCCTGTGGGGGAGCAGTTCTTC	CASSSTSGPVGEQFF
.	.	TRBV19	TRBJ2-7	TGTGCCACCCCGGGCCCGAGGCGGCCCTACGAGCAGTACTTC	CATPGPRRPYEQYF